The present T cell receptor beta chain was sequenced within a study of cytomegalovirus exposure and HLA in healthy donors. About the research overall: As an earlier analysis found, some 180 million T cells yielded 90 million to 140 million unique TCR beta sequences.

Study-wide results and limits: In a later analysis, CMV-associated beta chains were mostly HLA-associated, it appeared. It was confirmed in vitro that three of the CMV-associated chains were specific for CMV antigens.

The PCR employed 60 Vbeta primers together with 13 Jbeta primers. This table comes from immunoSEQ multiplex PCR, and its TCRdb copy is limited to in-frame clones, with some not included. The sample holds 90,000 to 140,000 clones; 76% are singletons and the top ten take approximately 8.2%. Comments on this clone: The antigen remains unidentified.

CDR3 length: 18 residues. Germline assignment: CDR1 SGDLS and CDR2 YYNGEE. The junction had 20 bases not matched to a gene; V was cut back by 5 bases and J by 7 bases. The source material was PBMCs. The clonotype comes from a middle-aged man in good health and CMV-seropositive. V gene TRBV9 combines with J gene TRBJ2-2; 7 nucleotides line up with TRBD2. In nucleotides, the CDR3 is TGTGCCAGCAGTGCAAAAGCGGGGCCAGTCCCCCTCCGCGGGGAGCTGTTTTTT. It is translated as CASSAKAGPVPLRGELFF.